Presented here are 17 T cell receptor beta chains from one specimen sequenced in a study of tumor-infiltrating lymphocytes in oesophageal squamous cell carcinoma. TCRdb passed the PCR reads through MiXCR, listing each CDR3 protein once. The sample holds some 22,000 distinct CDR3 sequences; approximately 40% are singletons and the top ten take roughly 12%. What was sequenced was esophageal tumor tissue. The receptor set was obtained from a male donor with esophageal squamous cell carcinoma.

This clonotype was observed many times. The rearrangement uses TRBV27 and TRBJ2-7; D is uncertain. This CDR3 is built from 15 residues. The germline V and J ends were trimmed by 3 bases and 0 bases, with 12 bases remaining between them. In germline, CDR1 is MNHEY, CDR2 SMNVEV (reference sequence). CDR3 nucleotides: TGTGCCAGCAGTTTTATGGGCCCAGTCTCCTACGAGCAGTACTTC. Its translation: CASSFMGPVSYEQYF.

This chain uses TRBV11-1 with TRBJ1-1; 9 bases agree with TRBD1. V trimming: 5 bases; J trimming: 11 bases; junction bases outside the gene matches: 12. Germline V gene data show CDR1 as SGHAT and CDR2 as FQDESV (reference sequence). The CDR3 spans 14 residues. CDR3 DNA: TGTGCCAGCAGCCCTGAAGGGACAGGGTCCGACGCTTTCTTT. This translates into CASSPEGTGSDAFF.

The rearrangement joins TRBV7-2 to TRBJ2-7; D might be TRBD2 (6 bases). There are 15 residues in the CDR3. The V end lost 4 bases, the J end lost 0 bases, and 13 bases lay between the germline ends. The V gene's germline CDR1 is SGHTA and CDR2 FQGNSA. The CDR3: CASSSYRTNSYEQYF. Here the CDR3 DNA reads TGTGCCAGCAGCTCCTACCGGACTAACTCCTACGAGCAGTACTTC.

This clonotype has ten or more counts. CDR3 loop: CASSLPRDSLNTEAFF. The CDR3 coding sequence is TGTGCCAGCAGTTTACCCAGGGATTCGCTGAACACTGAAGCTTTCTTT. The chain recombines TRBV28 with TRBJ1-1; TRBD1 is a possible D gene (5 bases). The germline V and J ends were trimmed by 2 bases and 0 bases, with 13 bases remaining between them. Per the germline V gene, CDR1 is MDHEN and CDR2 is SYDVKM. This CDR3 region has 16 residues.

The chain recombines TRBV6-8 with TRBJ2-5; 10 positions match TRBD1. V shed 2 bases and J 11 bases; nucleotides not matched to a gene: 8. The CDR3 sequence is 14 residues long. Germline V gene data show CDR1 as MNHGY and CDR2 as SAAAGT. This chain's CDR3 is CASSYRQGARDQYF. The CDR3 DNA sequence: TGTGCCAGCAGTTACAGACAGGGGGCCCGCGATCAGTACTTC.

V usage is TRBV6-6 and J usage is TRBJ2-1, with D possibly matching TRBD2 (5 bases). Germline V gene lookup returns CDR1 MNHNY and CDR2 SVGAGI (reference sequence). V gave up 2 bases and J gave up 9 bases, with 11 bases separating them. The CDR3 sequence is 13 residues long. CDR3 protein: CASSYTGSGEQFF. The CDR3 coding sequence is TGTGCCAGCAGTTACACGGGGTCGGGTGAGCAGTTCTTC.

At least ten counts were recorded for this clonotype. The chain has TRBV5-6 and TRBJ2-7; D assignment may be TRBD1 or TRBD2 (5 bases each). From germline, CDR1 is SGHDT and CDR2 YYEEEE. V was trimmed by 2 bases and J by 5 bases, leaving 11 bases between them. CDR3 length: 13 residues. The CDR3 sequence is CASSFEGRNEQYF. The DNA of the CDR3 is TGTGCCAGCAGCTTTGAGGGGCGAAACGAGCAGTACTTC. The full variable domain, its missing parts supplied by reference TRBV5-6 and TRBJ2-7, is DAGVTQSPTHLIKTRGQQVTLRCSPKSGHDTVSWYQQALGQGPQFIFQYYEEEERQRGNFPDRFSGHQFPNYSSELNVNALLLGDSALYLCASSFEGRNEQYFGPGTRLTVT.

This chain links TRBV7-2 with TRBJ2-4, with a weak D call TRBD2 (6 bases). Matching the DNA end better, TRBJ2-1 makes the J call doubtful. The CDR3 contains 15 residues. Germline values: CDR1 SGHTA, CDR2 FQGNSA. The CDR3 region has the DNA TGTGCCAGCAGCTTAGAGACTAGCTCCTACAATGAGCAGTTCTTC. Translation gives CASSLETSSYNEQFF.

The CDR3 sequence is CASSEEGTSHNEQFF. The CDR3 DNA follows: TGTGCCAGCAGTGAAGAGGGGACTAGCCACAATGAGCAGTTCTTC. This sequence joins TRBV6-1 and TRBJ2-1, with 9 bases identical to TRBD2. Germline lookup yields CDR1 MNHNS and CDR2 SASEGT. CDR3 length: 15 residues. The ends lost 1 base at V and 5 bases at J; junction bases unmatched: 3.

The chain employs TRBV6-2 or TRBV6-3 and TRBJ2-1, with 8 bases fitting TRBD2. The DNA end is more similar to TRBJ2-7, so the J call may be wrong. Looked up from germline, CDR1 is MNHEY and CDR2 is SVGEGT. This CDR3 is 13 amino acids long. The CDR3 protein is CASTRAGEGEQYF. DNA for the CDR3: TGTGCCAGCACTCGAGCGGGAGAAGGAGAGCAGTACTTC.

Many counts were recorded for this clonotype. At one end, the junction sequence differs from germline, possibly due to a read error. The chain recombines TRBV5-4 with TRBJ2-3; 7 bases agree with TRBD1. This CDR3 has 16 residues. Germline V gene lookup returns CDR1 SGHNT and CDR2 YYREEE (reference sequence). The CDR3 loop reads CASSPGRTGSTDTQYF. The CDR3 bases are TGCGCCAGCAGCCCCGGGCGGACAGGAAGCACAGATACGCAGTATTTT.

As for this clonotype: At one boundary the junction diverges from the germline segment, which might be a read error. DNA of the CDR3: TGTGCCAGCAGCTCCTCTAGTTTCAATGAGCTGTACTTT. Translation: CASSSSSFNELYF. This sequence joins TRBV7-3 and TRBJ1-6; D is uncertain. The CDR3 runs 13 residues. CDR1 SGHTA and CDR2 FQGTGA come from the germline V gene.

Remarks on this clonotype: Because it lacks the conserved phenylalanine or tryptophan at the end, this CDR3 is likely a read error. It is unclear where the CDR3 begins or ends on the DNA, so no DNA is shown, and the CDR3 is as TCRdb lists it. The V call is TRBV28, the J call TRBJ2-7; TRBD2, the D gene given by the table, was not confirmed from the DNA. Including both end residues, the CDR3 is 14 amino acids long. In germline, CDR1 is MDHEN, CDR2 SYDVKM. The CDR3 protein is CASSYKGRGYTFGS.

V is TRBV29-1 and J is TRBJ2-1, with D unresolved. Near its end, the DNA agrees better with TRBJ2-7, so the J call may be wrong. From germline, CDR1 is SQVTM and CDR2 ANQGSEA. This CDR3 contains 13 residues. The CDR3 nucleotides read TGCAGCGTTGAAGATCCGGAGTCCTACGAGCAGTACTTC. Residues: CSVEDPESYEQYF.

Concerning this clonotype itself: At one end the junction does not follow the germline gene, possibly because of a read error. The V gene is TRBV6-1, the J gene TRBJ2-1; 9 bases map to TRBD2. The CDR3 is made up of 16 amino acids. CDR1 is MNHNS and CDR2 is SASEGT in the germline V gene. The CDR3 DNA sequence: TGTGCCAGCAGGGAAGGGTATGCGGGGGGGCGGGATGAGCAGTTCTTC. It yields the protein CASREGYAGGRDEQFF.

This clonotype was seen a few times. The chain recombines TRBV7-9 with TRBJ2-6; D not resolved. The CDR3 loop spans 16 amino acids. Trimming took 1 base from V and 1 from J, leaving 8 bases between them. Per germline, CDR1 SEHNR and CDR2 FQNEAQ (reference sequence). CDR3 DNA sequence: TGTGCCAGCAGCTTAGGACGCAATTCTGGGGCCAACGTCCTGACTTTC. Translated, it gives CASSLGRNSGANVLTF.

The genes are TRBV7-6 and TRBJ2-3; no clear D gene. TRBJ2-2 matches the DNA end more closely, so the J call is doubtful. Germline values: CDR1 SGHVS, CDR2 FNYEAQ. This CDR3 is 15 amino acids long. The CDR3 DNA is TGTGCCAGCAGCTTAGGAGGACCGCCCACCGGGGAGCTGTTTTTT. Its translation: CASSLGGPPTGELFF.